A selection of T cell receptor beta chains follows, all from one sample in a study of shared clonotypes between healthy human individuals. Sequenced by immunoSEQ multiplex PCR; TCRdb stores in-frame clones only, minus some. The data show nearly 1,000,000 clones, about 80% seen once. What was sequenced was memory CD4+ T cells sorted from blood. Receptors originate from a man between 18 and 29 years old in good health. Each CDR3 is given with its conserved first and last residue. D genes are given only for firm matches. For some rows the clone size is stated as once, few or many, or as a class when expanded; others skip it.

>TRBV29-1|.|TRBJ2-3|.
CSVDAADTQYF
TGCAGCGTTGATGCCGCAGATACGCAGTATTTT
>TRBV10-2|.|TRBJ2-7|.
CASARAYEQYF
TGCGCCAGCGCAAGGGCCTACGAGCAGTACTTC
>TRBV10-3|.|TRBJ1-6|.
CAISEALGPNNSPLHF
TGTGCCATCAGTGAAGCCCTCGGGCCTAATAATTCACCCCTCCACTTT
>TRBV2|TRBD2|TRBJ2-5|once
CASRGTAGAQETQYF
TGTGCCAGCAGGGGCACAGCGGGGGCCCAAGAGACCCAGTACTTC
>TRBV4-1|.|TRBJ2-7|.
CASSQGYTGSYEQYF
TGCGCCAGCAGCCAGGGATATACCGGCTCCTACGAGCAGTACTTC
>TRBV11-2|.|TRBJ2-5|.
CASSSRETQYF
TGTGCCAGCAGCTCCAGGGAGACCCAGTACTTC
>TRBV12-5|.|TRBJ2-7|.
CASGLVAFGDGTYEQYF
TGTGCTAGTGGTTTGGTAGCATTTGGGGACGGAACCTACGAGCAGTACTTC
>TRBV14|.|TRBJ2-2|.
CASSLRTTGELFF
TGTGCCAGCAGCCTTAGGACCACCGGGGAGCTGTTTTTT
>TRBV5-1|TRBD1|TRBJ1-5|.
CASSHTGDSNQPQHF
TGCGCCAGCAGCCATACAGGGGATAGCAATCAGCCCCAGCATTTT
>TRBV7-3|.|TRBJ2-2|.
CASRYGEGELFF
TGTGCCAGCAGATACGGGGAGGGGGAGCTGTTTTTT
>TRBV30|.|TRBJ2-3|.
CAWSIGGNTDTQYF
TGTGCCTGGAGCATCGGCGGAAACACAGATACGCAGTATTTT
>TRBV28|.|TRBJ1-6|.
CASSLGASNSPLHF
TGTGCCAGCAGCCTCGGGGCATCGAACTCACCCCTCCACTTT
>TRBV11-3|.|TRBJ2-1|.
CASSPRSGDNEQFF
TGTGCCAGCAGCCCCCGTTCGGGTGACAATGAGCAGTTCTTC
>TRBV9|TRBD2|TRBJ2-3|.
CASSVQGAGTTDTQYF
TGTGCCAGCAGCGTCCAGGGAGCGGGAACCACAGATACGCAGTATTTT
>TRBV10-2|.|TRBJ1-1|.
CASSESWYTEAFF
TGCGCCAGCAGTGAGTCGTGGTACACTGAAGCTTTCTTT
>TRBV2|TRBD2|TRBJ2-1|.
CASSDRASGARTTNEQFF
TGTGCCAGCAGTGACAGGGCTAGCGGAGCTAGGACAACCAATGAGCAGTTCTTC